Below, one TCR beta chain is given with its context. When replicate PCRs were run on sorted subsets, they used about 220 ng DNA, about 30,000 T cell genomes. The repertoire was sequenced with immunoSEQ multiplex PCR; TCRdb's copy has only in-frame clones and lacks some. Of approximately 1.1 million clones detected, around 78% appear once; the ten largest clones hold more than 0.45%. The entry originates in a study of shared clonotypes between healthy human individuals. Memory CD4+ cells were the fraction left after CD45RA+ naive selection. Trimming cost V 8 bases and J 0 bases, with 13 bases left between them. The CDR3 runs to 14 residues. The germline CDR1 and CDR2 sequences are SGDLS and YYNGEE.

This TCR was recovered from a man aged 18 to 30 in good health. Some clones in this sample may be carry-over from other donors' samples. The V call is TRBV9, the J call TRBJ2-3, with D possibly being TRBD2 (6 bases). The material sequenced was memory CD4+ T cells from PBMCs. Indicated subset: CD45RA-negative fraction. The CDR3 sequence is CASKPGTSTDTQYF. The CDR3 nucleotides are TGTGCCAGTAAACCAGGGACTAGCACAGATACGCAGTATTTT.